This passage covers 5 T cell receptor beta chains from one sample sequenced in a study of graft-versus-host responses after intestinal transplantation. The protocol was immunoSEQ multiplex PCR, while the TCRdb copy is restricted to in-frame clones and leaves out a portion. This table has about 86,000 clones, approximately 90% appearing once. Their antigen targets remain unknown. Here the sequenced sample was unstimulated CD4+ T cells sorted from spleen or lymph node cells, taken before transplant. The receptors originated from a human donor who was the organ donor for an intestinal transplant.

The V gene is TRBV28, the J gene TRBJ1-1; D is unclear. CDR1 is MDHEN and CDR2 is SYDVKM in the germline V gene. Deletions cut 5 bases from V and 1 base from J, with 14 bases between. The CDR3 spans 15 residues. The CDR3 loop is CASSPPTGGNTEAFF. CDR3 DNA: TGTGCCAGCAGTCCCCCGACCGGAGGGAACACTGAAGCTTTCTTT.

This clone was recorded a few times. J is TRBJ2-2 and V is TRBV2; tentative D call: TRBD2 (5 bases). The CDR3 length is 12 residues. Germline CDR1 is SNHLY and CDR2 is FYNNEI. The V end was cut by 7 bases, the J end by 6 bases, with 9 bases between. The CDR3 spells CASTRTAGELFF. CDR3 in DNA: TGTGCCAGCACCCGGACTGCCGGGGAGCTGTTTTTT.

The V gene is TRBV4-1, the J gene TRBJ2-1, with D perhaps matching TRBD2 (6 bases). Germline V gives CDR1 MGHRA, CDR2 YSYEKL. This CDR3 region has 17 residues. V lost 4 bases and J lost 0, with 16 bases in between. The CDR3 loop reads CASSPSSAQSSYNEQFF. CDR3 coding DNA: TGCGCCAGCAGCCCATCTAGCGCCCAGAGCTCCTACAATGAGCAGTTCTTC.

V is TRBV28 and J is TRBJ2-2; a possible D gene is TRBD2 (6 bases). Germline V lookup: CDR1 MDHEN, CDR2 SYDVKM. This CDR3 has 13 amino acids. Trimming left V 8 bases short and J 2 bases short, with 9 bases between. The CDR3 protein is CASLRGNTGELFF. The CDR3 DNA is TGTGCCAGCCTGCGGGGTAACACCGGGGAGCTGTTTTTT.

This rearrangement joins TRBV6-1 to TRBJ2-1; 10 bases are a match to TRBD2. The J segment lost 4 bases and the V segment lost 9 bases, leaving 6 bases of the junction unmatched. The CDR3 sequence is 14 residues long. CDR1 MNHNS and CDR2 SASEGT come from the germline V gene. The DNA of the CDR3 is TGTGCCAGTCAAGAGCGGGGGGGATACAATGAGCAGTTCTTC. This sequence encodes CASQERGGYNEQFF.